The clone carrying this TCR beta chain was seen only a few times. Its antigen is unknown. This entry is derived from a study of post-analysis software for immune sequencing data. Overall study findings and caveats: Comparison of patients with controls showed a handful of TRBV segments more frequent in patients, TRBV5-6, TRBV5-1 and TRBV20-1 among them.

The CDR3 sequence is 13 residues long. V gave up 5 bases and J gave up 6 bases; unmatched junction bases: 6. The authors incorporated unique molecular identifiers into the TCR beta cDNA libraries. TCRdb reprocessed the PCR reads via MiXCR and lists one record per CDR3 protein. Among about 770,000 distinct CDR3 sequences listed, around 45% were seen once. Sequencing was done on a sample of blood. The chain recombines TRBV12-3 or TRBV12-4 with TRBJ1-2, with TRBD1 matching 7 bases. This receptor was obtained from a girl aged 10 to 17 with multiple sclerosis. Here the CDR3 DNA reads TGTGCCAGCAGTCCGGGACAGACTCATGGCTACACCTTC. Translation gives CASSPGQTHGYTF.